Following are 26 T cell receptor beta chains from one sample sequenced in a study of shared clonotypes between healthy human individuals. Sequenced by immunoSEQ multiplex PCR; TCRdb stores in-frame clones only, minus some. The sample contains a few million clones, 90% to 95% of which appear only once. The sequenced sample was naive CD4+ T cells sorted from blood. Subset of the sample: CD45RA+ positively selected. Receptors were obtained from a man younger than 30 in good health.

The chain recombines TRBV5-1 with TRBJ2-3; the D gene could be TRBD1 or TRBD2 (6 bases each). CDR1 and CDR2 (germline): SGHRS, YFSETQ. This CDR3 is built from 16 residues. The V end was cut by 0 bases, the J end by 6 bases, with 17 bases between. The CDR3 region has the DNA TGCGCCAGCAGCTTGGAGGGGGGAGCGAAAGGGGATACGCAGTATTTT. Translation: CASSLEGGAKGDTQYF. Based on the CDR3 plus reference TRBV5-1 and TRBJ2-3, the full variable domain is KAGVTQTPRYLIKTRGQQVTLSCSPISGHRSVSWYQQTPGQGLQFLFEYFSETQRNKGNFPGRFSGRQFSNSRSEMNVSTLELGDSALYLCASSLEGGAKGDTQYFGPGTRLTVL.

The chain has TRBV2 and TRBJ2-5, with no clear D. CDR1 SNHLY and CDR2 FYNNEI come from the germline V gene. The CDR3 runs 16 residues. Trimming pared 7 bases from V and 7 bases from J, leaving 25 bases between. CDR3 nucleotides: TGTGCCAGCAAACAAGAAGTGGAGAGAAGGAGAGGGACCCAGTACTTC. Residues: CASKQEVERRRGTQYF.

This sequence joins TRBV20-1 and TRBJ1-4; D is uncertain. The CDR3 totals 11 residues. Germline values: CDR1 DFQATT, CDR2 SNEGSKA (reference sequence). The V gene lost 5 bases and the J gene lost 14 bases, with 15 bases spanning the gap. CDR3 in DNA: TGCAGTGCTGCGGGTAGGGATATCCTGTTTTTT. This sequence encodes CSAAGRDILFF.

V usage is TRBV30 and J usage is TRBJ2-7; weak D call: TRBD2 (6 bases). This CDR3 has 12 residues. Per the germline V gene, CDR1 is GTSNPN and CDR2 is SVGIG (reference sequence). V lost 3 bases to trimming and J lost 4 bases, with 10 bases between them. The CDR3 nucleotides are TGTGCCTGGAGCAGGGACTTTTACGAGCAGTACTTC. Protein sequence: CAWSRDFYEQYF.

V and J are TRBV10-3 and TRBJ2-7; the D is unclear. Germline CDR1 is ENHRY and CDR2 is SYGVKD. This CDR3 has 12 residues. The V gene lost 7 bases and the J gene lost 0 bases, with 7 bases spanning the gap. CDR3: CAIKGTSYEQYF. The CDR3 nucleotides are TGTGCCATCAAGGGCACCTCCTACGAGCAGTACTTC.

This chain links TRBV6-1 with TRBJ2-7; 13 bases agree with TRBD2. CDR1 MNHNS and CDR2 SASEGT come from the germline V gene. Unmatched junction bases numbered 4, after V lost 4 bases and J lost 4 bases. This CDR3 has 15 residues. As DNA, the CDR3 is TGTGCCAGCAGTGGTCCGGGACTAGCGGGGTACGAGCAGTACTTC. It translates to CASSGPGLAGYEQYF.

This rearrangement joins TRBV7-9 to TRBJ1-2; TRBD1 is a possible D gene (5 bases). Germline V CDR1 and CDR2: SEHNR, FQNEAQ (reference sequence). Trimming shortened V by 2 bases and J by 5 bases, and 9 bases separated the two germline ends. This CDR3 contains 13 residues. The CDR3 nucleotides are TGTGCCAGCAGCTTAAAACAGGTGTATGGCTACACCTTC. As protein: CASSLKQVYGYTF. The full variable domain, rest sourced from reference TRBV7-9 and TRBJ1-2, is DTGVSQNPRHKITKRGQNVTFRCDPISEHNRLYWYRQTLGQGPEFLTYFQNEAQLEKSRLLSDRFSAERPKGSFSTLEIQRTEQGDSAMYLCASSLKQVYGYTFGSGTRLTVV.

V usage is TRBV5-6 and J usage is TRBJ2-5; D is undetermined. Germline loops: CDR1 SGHDT, CDR2 YYEEEE. The CDR3 consists of 15 residues. V was pared by 4 bases and J by 3 bases, with 16 bases between. CDR3 sequence (DNA): TGTGCCAGCAGCCCAAATCCCGGGTTGGAAGAGACCCAGTACTTC. It is translated as CASSPNPGLEETQYF.

The J gene is TRBJ2-7, the V gene TRBV19, with 8 positions matching TRBD1. The CDR3 contains 13 residues. Germline V gives CDR1 LNHDA, CDR2 SQIVND (reference sequence). The J segment lost 3 bases and the V segment lost 10 bases, leaving 8 bases of the junction unmatched. As DNA, the CDR3 is TGTGCCACCCACACCGGACAGGGCTACGAGCAGTACTTC. Amino acid sequence: CATHTGQGYEQYF. The full variable domain, in which reference TRBV19 and TRBJ2-7 provide the parts outside the CDR3, is DGGITQSPKYLFRKEGQNVTLSCEQNLNHDAMYWYRQDPGQGLRLIYYSQIVNDFQKGDIAEGYSVSREKKESFPLTVTSAQKNPTAFYLCATHTGQGYEQYFGPGTRLTVT.

This clone was seen only a few times. The gene calls are TRBV5-4 and TRBJ2-7; 8 bases align to TRBD1. The CDR3 runs 14 residues. The germline CDR1 and CDR2 sequences are SGHNT and YYREEE (reference sequence). V gave up 0 bases and J gave up 2 bases; unmatched junction bases: 1. The CDR3 DNA follows: TGTGCCAGCAGCTTGGGGACAGGGCCCTACGAGCAGTACTTC. It is translated as CASSLGTGPYEQYF.

The chain uses TRBV28 and TRBJ2-7; no clear D gene. Per germline, CDR1 MDHEN and CDR2 SYDVKM. V was pared by 2 bases and J by 6 bases, with 14 bases between. The CDR3 extends over 14 amino acids. The CDR3 DNA reads as TGTGCCAGCAGTTTACCCGCCATCTTTAGCGAGCAGTACTTC. Protein sequence: CASSLPAIFSEQYF.

The chain has TRBV19 and TRBJ1-5; 7 bases fit TRBD1. Germline V gene sequence: CDR1 LNHDA, CDR2 SQIVND (reference sequence). V was clipped by 3 bases and J by 4 bases; unmatched bases: 6. This CDR3 contains 15 residues. The CDR3 DNA is TGTGCCAGTAGTATCGGGACAGTAAAAAATCAGCCCCAGCATTTT. Protein sequence: CASSIGTVKNQPQHF.

The chain couples TRBV6-6 to TRBJ2-1; 12 nucleotides match TRBD2. V lost 7 bases, J lost 7 bases, and 8 bases stayed unmatched. The CDR3 spans 15 residues. From germline, CDR1 is MNHNY and CDR2 SVGAGI (reference sequence). The CDR3 here is CASTLLGLAGNEQFF. The DNA of the CDR3 is TGTGCCAGCACCTTATTAGGACTAGCGGGGAATGAGCAGTTCTTC.

Concerning this clone: The sample contains more than one DNA sequence encoding this CDR3. The CDR3 coding sequence is TGTGCCAGCAGTCTAGGGCTGGCCGAAAAACTGTTTTTT. Amino acids: CASSLGLAEKLFF. The chain employs TRBV11-2 and TRBJ1-4, with no clear D. Germline CDR1 is SGHAT and CDR2 is FQNNGV. The CDR3 is made up of 13 amino acids. V was shortened by 6 bases and J by 8 bases, with 13 bases between the two germline ends.

Only one count was recorded for this clone. The V call is TRBV5-5, the J call TRBJ2-6, with D possibly matching TRBD2 (6 bases). The CDR3 is made up of 17 amino acids. Germline CDR1 reads SGHKS; CDR2 reads YYEKEE (reference sequence). V lost 1 base to trimming and J lost 2 bases, with 13 bases between them. This CDR3 is CASSLSRGLAGANVLTF. The CDR3 DNA is TGTGCCAGCAGCTTGTCAAGGGGACTGGCTGGGGCCAACGTCCTGACTTTC.

V and J are TRBV23-1 and TRBJ1-3; 9 bases are a match to TRBD1. TRBV23-1 is an open reading frame, and its role is uncertain. The CDR3 contains 19 residues. The junction had 11 bases not matched to a gene; V was cut back by 0 bases and J by 2 bases. CDR3 protein: CASSQSGTGPNPTGNTIYF. In nucleotides, the CDR3 is TGCGCCAGCAGTCAATCAGGGACAGGGCCTAACCCCACTGGAAACACCATATATTTT.

The chain is built from TRBV28 and TRBJ1-2; unclear D gene. This CDR3 spans 11 amino acids. Germline V gives CDR1 MDHEN, CDR2 SYDVKM. The ends were cut back, 7 bases at V and 2 bases at J, with 5 bases in the middle. For the CDR3, the DNA is TGTGCCAGCAACAAAAACTATGGCTACACCTTC. Translation: CASNKNYGYTF.

The V gene is TRBV7-9, the J gene TRBJ1-2; D gene ambiguous. The CDR3 spans 15 residues. Germline CDR1 is SEHNR and CDR2 is FQNEAQ (reference sequence). The V and J ends lost 5 bases and 5 bases respectively, with 18 bases between them. In DNA form, the CDR3 reads TGTGCCAGCAGCCCTCGGACCTCGGGATCTTATGGCTACACCTTC. This translates into CASSPRTSGSYGYTF.

To note about this clone: The sample contains more than one DNA sequence encoding this CDR3. The chain links TRBV9 to TRBJ2-1; 7 bases agree with TRBD1. V trimming: 2 bases; J trimming: 4 bases; junction bases outside the gene matches: 6. This CDR3 is built from 15 residues. Germline V gene data show CDR1 as SGDLS and CDR2 as YYNGEE. CDR3 DNA sequence: TGTGCCAGCAGCGTCGAAGGACAGGCTTACAATGAGCAGTTCTTC. As protein: CASSVEGQAYNEQFF.

J is TRBJ2-7 and V is TRBV10-1, with 7 bases lining up with TRBD2. V shed 2 bases and J 1 base; nucleotides not matched to a gene: 2. Germline values: CDR1 WNHNN, CDR2 SYGVQD (reference sequence). CDR3 length: 14 residues. The CDR3 loop is CASSELADSYEQYF. In DNA form, the CDR3 reads TGCGCCAGCAGTGAGCTAGCGGATTCCTACGAGCAGTACTTC.

The chain combines TRBV25-1 with TRBJ2-4; TRBD2 agrees at 14 bases. CDR1 and CDR2 (germline): MGHDK, SYGVNS. This CDR3 is 15 amino acids long. The junction had 5 bases not matched to a gene; V was cut back by 5 bases and J by 8 bases. CDR3 in DNA: TGTGCCAGCAGTCCGGGACTAGCGGGAGTATACATTCAGTACTTC. Residues: CASSPGLAGVYIQYF. The complete variable domain, with remaining parts taken from reference TRBV25-1 and TRBJ2-4, reads EADIYQTPRYLVIGTGKKITLECSQTMGHDKMYWYQQDPGMELHLIHYSYGVNSTEKGDLSSESTVSRIRTEHFPLTLESARPSHTSQYLCASSPGLAGVYIQYFGAGTRLSVL.

This rearrangement joins TRBV18 to TRBJ2-3, with D perhaps given as TRBD1 or TRBD2 (5 bases each). V was trimmed by 3 bases and J by 4 bases, leaving 11 bases between them. Germline CDR1 reads KGHSH; CDR2 reads LQKENI. The CDR3 spans 14 residues. CDR3 loop: CASSPGRTADTQYF. As DNA, the CDR3 is TGTGCCAGCTCACCGGGACGGACCGCAGATACGCAGTATTTT.

This clone was seen more than once but under ten times. The rearrangement links TRBV10-2 to TRBJ1-5; the match to TRBD1 covers 7 bases. V shed 6 bases, J shed 7 bases, and the junction held 9 bases outside the gene matches. This CDR3 is built from 14 residues. Per germline, CDR1 WSHSY and CDR2 SAAADI. CDR3 DNA sequence: TGCGCCAGCAGAGAACAGGGGATAGGACAGCCCCAGCATTTT. Translation gives CASREQGIGQPQHF.

The genes are TRBV6-5 and TRBJ2-1; D gene ambiguous. V was pared by 4 bases and J by 4 bases, with 14 bases between. This CDR3 is 15 amino acids long. CDR1 is MNHEY and CDR2 is SVGAGI in the germline V gene. For the CDR3, the DNA is TGTGCCAGCAGTTCCAATGGCGTGGGTTACAATGAGCAGTTCTTC. It specifies CASSSNGVGYNEQFF.

In its sample, this clone was seen once. The CDR3 sequence is CASRRQASTDTQYF. The CDR3 DNA follows: TGTGCCAGCCGCAGGCAGGCTAGCACAGATACGCAGTATTTT. V gene TRBV6-1 combines with J gene TRBJ2-3; no firm D call. The CDR3 has 14 amino acids. The germline gives CDR1 MNHNS, CDR2 SASEGT. V lost 8 bases and J 0 bases, leaving 12 bases between the germline ends.

The chain has TRBV18 and TRBJ1-1; D unclear. This CDR3 region has 12 residues. Per germline, CDR1 KGHSH and CDR2 LQKENI. V dropped 5 bases and J dropped 3 bases, with 7 bases sitting between them. CDR3 sequence (DNA): TGTGCCAGCTCAAGGGCAGACACTGAAGCTTTCTTT. As protein: CASSRADTEAFF.